The 9 T cell receptor beta chains presented below share a single source sample, sequenced in a study of blood T cell repertoires in COVID-19 (dated by TCRdb to 2020 to 2021). The library came from the immunoSEQ multiplex PCR assay. Drawn from immuneACCESS, this table holds only the in-frame rearrangements with V and J called that TCRdb kept. Clones are partly lost; checked studies trace under half to an unresolved V gene and leave the rest unexplained. Within this sample are 200,000 to 250,000 clones, with around 78% of them counted one time only. The leading ten clones occupy 2.5% to 3% of the sample. Material for sequencing was peripheral blood. The source is a woman aged 70-85 years with active or convalescent COVID-19.

The chain uses TRBV15 and TRBJ1-2; TRBD1 agrees at 8 bases. After removal of 1 base from V and 4 bases from J, the junction contained 8 bases not matched to a gene. Germline assignment: CDR1 LNHNV and CDR2 YYDKDF (reference sequence). This CDR3 spans 16 amino acids. CDR3 sequence (DNA): TGTGCCACCAGCAGAGTAGACAGGGGCCTGGGCTATGGCTACACCTTC. This encodes CATSRVDRGLGYGYTF.

Regarding this clone: The conserved phenylalanine or tryptophan normally closing the CDR3 is absent here, so this likely arose from a read error. The DNA is left out, because the CDR3 cannot be placed on it with certainty; the CDR3 is given as TCRdb lists it. The chain couples TRBV12-3 or TRBV12-4 to TRBJ2-3; the DNA was not used to check the table's D call, TRBD1. Termini included, the CDR3 measures 13 amino acids. This chain's CDR3 is CASSFGGDRGLLV.

This clone was seen just once. The chain couples TRBV18 to TRBJ2-7; D not certain. CDR1 is KGHSH and CDR2 is LQKENI in the germline V gene. Trimming removed 3 bases at V and 3 bases at J, with 12 bases between. The CDR3 length is 14 residues. The DNA for the CDR3 is TGTGCCAGCTCACCCGCTACAGCCTACTACGAGCAGTACTTC. Its translation is CASSPATAYYEQYF.

The chain joins TRBV10-3 to TRBJ1-5; 8 nucleotides agree with TRBD1. CDR1 is ENHRY, CDR2 SYGVKD, per germline. The length of the CDR3 is 13 residues. The junction had 6 bases not matched to a gene; V was cut back by 10 bases and J by 4 bases. CDR3 DNA: TGTGCCACAACAGGGGGTTTTAATCAGCCCCAGCATTTT. Protein: CATTGGFNQPQHF.

The CDR3 spells CSANRGPEQYF. In DNA form, the CDR3 reads TGCAGTGCTAACCGAGGGCCCGAGCAGTACTTC. V gene TRBV20-1 combines with J gene TRBJ2-7; D possibly corresponds to TRBD2 (5 bases). The CDR3 spans 11 residues. CDR1 DFQATT and CDR2 SNEGSKA come from the germline V gene (reference sequence). V lost 4 bases and J 6 bases, leaving 10 bases between the germline ends.

There are a few counts of this clone. V and J are TRBV10-1 and TRBJ2-2; possibly TRBD2 for D (5 bases). V was shortened by 3 bases and J by 2 bases, with 13 bases between the two germline ends. The CDR3 has 16 residues. Germline CDR1 reads WNHNN; CDR2 reads SYGVQD (reference sequence). CDR3 sequence: CASSDVRGPNTGELFF. The CDR3, as DNA: TGCGCCAGCAGTGATGTCAGAGGGCCCAACACCGGGGAGCTGTTTTTT.

Concerning this clone: Other DNA sequences from this sample encode an identical CDR3 as well. This chain uses TRBV5-1 with TRBJ2-7; TRBD2 agrees at 9 bases. With 3 bases clipped from V and 4 bases from J, the junction kept 2 bases outside the gene matches. Germline-derived CDR1 and CDR2 are SGHRS and YFSETQ. The length of the CDR3 is 13 residues. As DNA, the CDR3 is TGCGCCAGCAGCTCGGGACTAGCTTACGAGCAGTACTTC. The encoded protein is CASSSGLAYEQYF.

The rearrangement joins TRBV5-1 to TRBJ1-4; D not resolved. Germline-derived CDR1 and CDR2 are SGHRS and YFSETQ. CDR3 length: 16 residues. Trimming pared 4 bases from V and 7 bases from J, leaving 20 bases between. CDR3 residues: CASSGARESASEKLFF. CDR3 DNA: TGCGCCAGCAGCGGAGCTCGGGAATCGGCGAGTGAAAAACTGTTTTTT.

This clone was recorded once. The genes are TRBV11-2 and TRBJ2-7, with 12 bases lining up with TRBD2. V lost 3 bases and J lost 4; bases outside the gene matches: 7. The CDR3 totals 16 residues. The V gene's germline CDR1 is SGHAT and CDR2 FQNNGV. The CDR3 DNA reads as TGTGCCAGCAGCTTGGAACTAGCGGGGGGAGGATACGAGCAGTACTTC. Protein product: CASSLELAGGGYEQYF.